A selection of T cell receptor beta chains follows, all from one sample in a study of cytomegalovirus exposure and HLA in healthy donors. The repertoire was sequenced with immunoSEQ multiplex PCR; TCRdb's copy has only in-frame clones and lacks some. Seen here are tens of thousands of clones, 60% to 85% observed once, and the top ten hold over 2.5%. The sequencing sample was made of PBMCs. The receptors were gathered from a man between 18 and 35 years old in good health and CMV-seronegative. The CDR3 runs from the conserved cysteine through the conserved F or W. Fields, in order: J gene, clone size, CDR3 length, V gene, D gene, CDR3 DNA, CDR3 protein. A D gene is named only where the DNA matches it firmly. Clone size, where shown, is once, few, many, or a class for clones that have expanded.

j_gene: TRBJ1-3
abundance: NA
len: 16
v_gene: TRBV9
d_gene: TRBD1
CDR3nt: TGTGCCAGCAGCCCAGGGGGCGTTTTCTCTGGAAACACCATATATTTT
CDR3aa: CASSPGGVFSGNTIYF

j_gene: TRBJ2-1
abundance: NA
len: 14
v_gene: TRBV4-3
d_gene: NA
CDR3nt: TGCGCCAGCAGCCAAGTTCAGGGGAATAATGAGCAGTTCTTC
CDR3aa: CASSQVQGNNEQFF

j_gene: TRBJ2-3
abundance: once
len: 14
v_gene: TRBV19
d_gene: TRBD2
CDR3nt: TGTGCCAGTAGTATCAATAGCGGGGCAGATACGCAGTATTTT
CDR3aa: CASSINSGADTQYF

j_gene: TRBJ1-6
abundance: NA
len: 13
v_gene: TRBV6-5
d_gene: NA
CDR3nt: TGTGCCAGCAGTTACCTTCAGAATTCACCCCTCCACTTT
CDR3aa: CASSYLQNSPLHF

j_gene: TRBJ2-3
abundance: NA
len: 15
v_gene: TRBV30
d_gene: NA
CDR3nt: TGTGCCTGGAGTAGCTTTGGGACTAGCACAGATACGCAGTATTTT
CDR3aa: CAWSSFGTSTDTQYF

j_gene: TRBJ2-3
abundance: NA
len: 15
v_gene: TRBV4-3
d_gene: TRBD1
CDR3nt: TGCGCCAGCAGCCAAGGAGACAGGGTGAGAGATACGCAGTATTTT
CDR3aa: CASSQGDRVRDTQYF

j_gene: TRBJ2-1
abundance: few
len: 11
v_gene: TRBV6-1
d_gene: TRBD2
CDR3nt: TGTGCCAGCAGTGAGAGCGGGAAGCAGTTCTTC
CDR3aa: CASSESGKQFF

j_gene: TRBJ2-1
abundance: once
len: 14
v_gene: TRBV5-8
d_gene: NA
CDR3nt: TGTGCCAGCAGCTTGACGGGGGCCTACAATGAGCAGTTCTTC
CDR3aa: CASSLTGAYNEQFF

j_gene: TRBJ1-2
abundance: NA
len: 13
v_gene: TRBV19
d_gene: NA
CDR3nt: TGTGCCAGGCGGGGTCCTGCCGGGTATGGCTACACCTTC
CDR3aa: CARRGPAGYGYTF

j_gene: TRBJ2-7
abundance: NA
len: 13
v_gene: TRBV14
d_gene: NA
CDR3nt: TGTGCCAGCAGCATGGGCAGGGGCTACGAGCAGTACTTC
CDR3aa: CASSMGRGYEQYF

j_gene: TRBJ2-5
abundance: NA
len: 13
v_gene: TRBV7-7
d_gene: NA
CDR3nt: TGTGCCAGCAGCTTACGCGGGGAAGAGACCCAGTACTTC
CDR3aa: CASSLRGEETQYF

j_gene: TRBJ2-7
abundance: NA
len: 17
v_gene: TRBV4-1
d_gene: NA
CDR3nt: TGCGCCAGCAGCCAAGGGGAAGGGGGGGGCCATTTGTATAGGCAGTACTTC
CDR3aa: CASSQGEGGGHLYRQYF

j_gene: TRBJ2-1
abundance: NA
len: 17
v_gene: TRBV7-9
d_gene: NA
CDR3nt: TGTGCCAGCAGCTTTTATCCTAGCGCTTCTACCTACAATGAGCAGTTCTTC
CDR3aa: CASSFYPSASTYNEQFF

j_gene: TRBJ2-3
abundance: NA
len: 15
v_gene: TRBV7-6
d_gene: TRBD1
CDR3nt: TGTGCCAGCAGCTTAGGACAGGGGCGATCGGATACGCAGTATTTT
CDR3aa: CASSLGQGRSDTQYF

j_gene: TRBJ2-7
abundance: NA
len: 11
v_gene: TRBV10-3
d_gene: NA
CDR3nt: TGTGCCATCAGTGGGCCCTACGAGCAGTACTTC
CDR3aa: CAISGPYEQYF

j_gene: TRBJ2-2
abundance: NA
len: 13
v_gene: TRBV2
d_gene: TRBD2
CDR3nt: TGTGCCATCGGGACTAGCGTGGCCGGGGAGCTGTTTTTT
CDR3aa: CAIGTSVAGELFF

j_gene: TRBJ1-6
abundance: few
len: 14
v_gene: TRBV7-9
d_gene: TRBD1
CDR3nt: TGTGCCAGCAGCCCGCAGACAGGGAATTCACCCCTCCACTTT
CDR3aa: CASSPQTGNSPLHF

j_gene: TRBJ2-1
abundance: NA
len: 16
v_gene: TRBV7-6
d_gene: NA
CDR3nt: TGTGCCAGCAGCTTAGCCTATTCCAGGGCGGTCAATGAGCAGTTCTTC
CDR3aa: CASSLAYSRAVNEQFF

j_gene: TRBJ2-2
abundance: few
len: 15
v_gene: TRBV19
d_gene: TRBD1
CDR3nt: TGTGCCAGTAGTGCCAGGGGGCCCTCCACCGGGGAGCTGTTTTTT
CDR3aa: CASSARGPSTGELFF

j_gene: TRBJ1-6
abundance: NA
len: 15
v_gene: TRBV7-2
d_gene: TRBD1
CDR3nt: TGTGCCAGCAGCCTAGGACAGGGGCGGAATTCACCCCTCCACTTT
CDR3aa: CASSLGQGRNSPLHF

j_gene: TRBJ2-2
abundance: NA
len: 16
v_gene: TRBV18
d_gene: NA
CDR3nt: TGTGCCAGCTCACCATCTGGGGCAGCGAACACCGGGGAGCTGTTTTTT
CDR3aa: CASSPSGAANTGELFF

j_gene: TRBJ2-5
abundance: NA
len: 16
v_gene: TRBV6-1
d_gene: TRBD1
CDR3nt: TGTGCCAGCAGTGCACGTTCAGGGACAGGGAGGGAGACCCAGTACTTC
CDR3aa: CASSARSGTGRETQYF

j_gene: TRBJ1-2
abundance: NA
len: 13
v_gene: TRBV25-1
d_gene: NA
CDR3nt: TGTGCCAGCAGTGGACTCTCCGGGTATGGCTACACCTTC
CDR3aa: CASSGLSGYGYTF

j_gene: TRBJ2-1
abundance: few
len: 14
v_gene: TRBV9
d_gene: TRBD2
CDR3nt: TGTGCCAGCAGCGTCGGGACTATGGGCAATGAGCAGTTCTTC
CDR3aa: CASSVGTMGNEQFF

j_gene: TRBJ1-6
abundance: NA
len: 15
v_gene: TRBV6-1
d_gene: TRBD1
CDR3nt: TGTGCCAGCAGTGAAGTCGAGGGGGCTCGTTCACCCCTCCACTTT
CDR3aa: CASSEVEGARSPLHF

j_gene: TRBJ1-5
abundance: NA
len: 14
v_gene: TRBV2
d_gene: TRBD1
CDR3nt: TGTGCCAGCAGTGGGACAGGGGGCACTCAGCCCCAGCATTTT
CDR3aa: CASSGTGGTQPQHF

j_gene: TRBJ1-2
abundance: NA
len: 15
v_gene: TRBV9
d_gene: TRBD1
CDR3nt: TGTGCCAGCAGCGTATGGGACAGGGATTTTGGTGGCTACACCTTC
CDR3aa: CASSVWDRDFGGYTF

j_gene: TRBJ1-2
abundance: NA
len: 16
v_gene: TRBV7-8
d_gene: NA
CDR3nt: TGTGCCAGCAGCTTAGTCAGAGACAGTTCTAACTATGGCTACACCTTC
CDR3aa: CASSLVRDSSNYGYTF

j_gene: TRBJ2-5
abundance: NA
len: 15
v_gene: TRBV7-6
d_gene: NA
CDR3nt: TGTGCCAGCAGCTTAGATGGTGACAGACAAGAGACCCAGTACTTC
CDR3aa: CASSLDGDRQETQYF

j_gene: TRBJ2-3
abundance: few
len: 17
v_gene: TRBV10-3
d_gene: TRBD2
CDR3nt: TGTGCCATCAGTGGGGGGACTAGCGGGGGGAACACAGATACGCAGTATTTT
CDR3aa: CAISGGTSGGNTDTQYF

j_gene: TRBJ2-2
abundance: NA
len: 19
v_gene: TRBV6-1
d_gene: TRBD1
CDR3nt: TGTGCCAGCAGTGACTTACGGAGATTCGAGACAGGGGGCCTGGGGGAGCTGTTTTTT
CDR3aa: CASSDLRRFETGGLGELFF

j_gene: TRBJ2-1
abundance: NA
len: 16
v_gene: TRBV5-1
d_gene: TRBD1
CDR3nt: TGCGCCAGCAGCTTGGAAGGGACAGGGGGGGTGGATGAGCAGTTCTTC
CDR3aa: CASSLEGTGGVDEQFF

j_gene: TRBJ2-3
abundance: few
len: 16
v_gene: TRBV6-1
d_gene: NA
CDR3nt: TGTGCCAGCAGTGAAAGATGGCGGGGTAGCACAGATACGCAGTATTTT
CDR3aa: CASSERWRGSTDTQYF

j_gene: TRBJ2-2
abundance: NA
len: 15
v_gene: TRBV25-1
d_gene: NA
CDR3nt: TGTGCCAGCAGTGGGCCGGGGTTTAACACCGGGGAGCTGTTTTTT
CDR3aa: CASSGPGFNTGELFF

j_gene: TRBJ1-1
abundance: NA
len: 13
v_gene: TRBV7-6
d_gene: NA
CDR3nt: TGTGCCAGCAGCTTAGGGTCCGGGACTGAAGCTTTCTTT
CDR3aa: CASSLGSGTEAFF

j_gene: TRBJ2-6
abundance: NA
len: 19
v_gene: TRBV4-1
d_gene: TRBD1
CDR3nt: TGCGCCAGCAGCCCTTGGACAGGGGGTGTTATCTCTGGGGCCAACGTCCTGACTTTC
CDR3aa: CASSPWTGGVISGANVLTF

j_gene: TRBJ1-2
abundance: NA
len: 15
v_gene: TRBV5-8
d_gene: NA
CDR3nt: TGTGCCAGCAGCTTGGTTCGGGGTTTCGGCTATGGCTACACCTTC
CDR3aa: CASSLVRGFGYGYTF

j_gene: TRBJ2-3
abundance: few
len: 12
v_gene: TRBV10-1
d_gene: TRBD1
CDR3nt: TGCGCCAGCATTGACAGGGCTGATACGCAGTATTTT
CDR3aa: CASIDRADTQYF

j_gene: TRBJ1-3
abundance: NA
len: 13
v_gene: TRBV6-6
d_gene: NA
CDR3nt: TGTGCCAGCCTTAGGGGGATCGGAAACACCATATATTTT
CDR3aa: CASLRGIGNTIYF

j_gene: TRBJ2-3
abundance: NA
len: 15
v_gene: TRBV9
d_gene: TRBD2
CDR3nt: TGTGCCAGCAGCGTAGGGGGACTAGCGCTAGATACGCAGTATTTT
CDR3aa: CASSVGGLALDTQYF

j_gene: TRBJ1-5
abundance: once
len: 18
v_gene: TRBV19
d_gene: TRBD1
CDR3nt: TGTGCCAGTAGTATTGGCAGGGGGGAAGCCAAATGGTATCAGCCCCAGCATTTT
CDR3aa: CASSIGRGEAKWYQPQHF

j_gene: TRBJ2-3
abundance: NA
len: 15
v_gene: TRBV6-5
d_gene: TRBD2
CDR3nt: TGTGCCAGCAGTTCGCTAGCGGGGGTTAGAGATACGCAGTATTTT
CDR3aa: CASSSLAGVRDTQYF

j_gene: TRBJ2-4
abundance: few
len: 16
v_gene: TRBV28
d_gene: NA
CDR3nt: TGTGCCAGCAGTACTCGGAGACGCGAGGCCAAAAACATTCAGTACTTC
CDR3aa: CASSTRRREAKNIQYF

j_gene: TRBJ1-1
abundance: NA
len: 13
v_gene: TRBV7-3
d_gene: TRBD1
CDR3nt: TGTGCCAGCAGCATTACAGGGGACACTGAAGCTTTCTTT
CDR3aa: CASSITGDTEAFF

j_gene: TRBJ1-1
abundance: NA
len: 13
v_gene: TRBV6-5
d_gene: NA
CDR3nt: TGTGCCAGCATAGGAGGCAGATACACTGAAGCTTTCTTT
CDR3aa: CASIGGRYTEAFF

j_gene: TRBJ2-2
abundance: NA
len: 16
v_gene: TRBV13
d_gene: TRBD1
CDR3nt: TGTGCCAGCAGCTTAGGTGGACAGGCTCCCACCGGGGAGCTGTTTTTT
CDR3aa: CASSLGGQAPTGELFF